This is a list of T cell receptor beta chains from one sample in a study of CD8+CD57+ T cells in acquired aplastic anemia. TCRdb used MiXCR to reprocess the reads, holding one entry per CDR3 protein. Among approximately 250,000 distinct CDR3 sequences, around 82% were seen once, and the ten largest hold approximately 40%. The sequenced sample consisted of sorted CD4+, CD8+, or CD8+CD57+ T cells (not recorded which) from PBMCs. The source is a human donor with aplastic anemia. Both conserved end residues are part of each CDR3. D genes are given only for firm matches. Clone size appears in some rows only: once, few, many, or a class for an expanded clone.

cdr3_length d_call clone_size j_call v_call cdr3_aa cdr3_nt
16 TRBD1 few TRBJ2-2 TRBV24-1 CATSDKKTGDTGELFF TGTGCCACCAGTGACAAGAAAACAGGGGACACCGGGGAGCTGTTTTTT
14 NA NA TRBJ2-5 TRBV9 CASSGDRTTYSYDF TGTGCCAGCAGCGGAGACAGGACCACCTATTCCTATGACTTC
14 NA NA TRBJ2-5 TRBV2 CASSRGSRQETQHF TGTGCCAGCAGTAGAGGCAGTAGGCAAGAGACCCAGCATTTC
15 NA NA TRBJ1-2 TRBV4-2 CASSQTLTELKGYTF TGTGCCAGCAGCCAAACCTTAACGGAACTCAAAGGCTACACCTTC
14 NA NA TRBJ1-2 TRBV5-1 CASSSEDDNYGYTF TGCGCCAGCAGCTCAGAGGACGATAACTATGGCTACACCTTC
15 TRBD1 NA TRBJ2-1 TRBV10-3 CACSPDDRAHNEQFF TGTGCCTGCTCCCCGGACGACAGGGCCCACAATGAGCAGTTCTTC
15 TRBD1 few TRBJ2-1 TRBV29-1 CSVATGTGANNEQFF TGCAGCGTGGCAACCGGGACAGGGGCGAACAATGAGCAGTTCTTC
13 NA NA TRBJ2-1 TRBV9 CASSDGGIRNQFF TGTGCCAGCAGCGATGGGGGGATCCGAAATCAGTTCTTC
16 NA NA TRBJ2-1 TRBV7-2 CASSLERDTETDFQFF TGTGCCAGCAGCTTAGAACGGGACACGGAAACCGACTTTCAGTTCTTC
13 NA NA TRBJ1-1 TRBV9 CASSENIYAEAFF TGTGCCAGCAGCGAAAACATCTACGCTGAAGCTTTCTTT
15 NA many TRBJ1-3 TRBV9 CASSLGLAPGNTIYF TGTGCCAGCAGCTTGGGCCTGGCTCCTGGAAACACCATATATTTT
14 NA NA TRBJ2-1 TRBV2 CAISLGSGGPEQFF TGTGCCATCAGTTTGGGTAGCGGAGGGCCTGAGCAGTTTTTT
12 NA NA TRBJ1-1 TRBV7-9 CASSLDIPEAFF TGTGCCAGCAGCTTAGATATACCGGAAGCTTTCTTT
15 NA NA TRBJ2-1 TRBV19 CASSMGSGADNEQFF TGTGCCAGTAGTATGGGTAGCGGAGCCGACAATGAGCAGTTCTTC